Each of the 20 T cell receptor beta chains below was sequenced from the same sample in a study of cytomegalovirus exposure and HLA in healthy donors. The PCR had 60 Vbeta and 13 Jbeta primers. Produced via immunoSEQ multiplex PCR; TCRdb's table is partial and in-frame only. The data contain some 150,000 clones, roughly 78% of them singletons. What was sequenced was PBMCs. These receptors originate from a man between 40 and 49 years old in good health and CMV-seropositive.

This chain links TRBV7-9 with TRBJ2-7, with 7 bases lining up with TRBD2. Losses at the gene ends were 2 bases for V and 1 base for J; bases not matched to a gene: 8. This CDR3 has 16 amino acids. CDR1 is SEHNR and CDR2 is FQNEAQ in the germline V gene (reference sequence). The CDR3 DNA sequence: TGTGCCAGCAGCTTACTGGGGAGGGGTAGTTCCTACGAGCAGTACTTC. Translated, it gives CASSLLGRGSSYEQYF.

The chain has TRBV10-3 and TRBJ1-4; TRBD1 agrees at 7 bases. The V gene end was trimmed by 3 bases and the J gene end by 7 bases; junction bases not matched to a gene: 8. CDR3 length: 15 amino acids. Germline values: CDR1 ENHRY, CDR2 SYGVKD. CDR3: CAISDPRQGGEKLFF. In nucleotides, the CDR3 is TGTGCCATCAGTGACCCCCGACAGGGTGGTGAAAAACTGTTTTTT.

The DNA of the CDR3 is TGTGCCAGTAGTTCTGGGGAGCGGGGCTCCTACGAGCAGTACTTC. It yields the protein CASSSGERGSYEQYF. The J gene is TRBJ2-7, the V gene TRBV19; 7 bases are shared with TRBD2. V was clipped by 5 bases and J by 0 bases; unmatched bases: 7. The germline CDR1 and CDR2 sequences are LNHDA and SQIVND (reference sequence). This CDR3 is 15 amino acids long.

The J gene is TRBJ2-2, the V gene TRBV28, with 8 bases fitting TRBD2. V lost 3 bases, J lost 5 bases, and 5 bases stayed unmatched. Germline CDR1 MDHEN, CDR2 SYDVKM. The CDR3 contains 15 residues. The CDR3 loop reads CASSFDGRVTGELFF. The CDR3, as DNA: TGTGCCAGCAGTTTCGACGGGAGGGTAACCGGGGAGCTGTTTTTT.

This clone was counted between two and nine times. This chain uses TRBV5-1 with TRBJ1-1, with D possibly TRBD1 on 6 matching bases. Trimming took 0 bases from V and 1 from J, leaving 7 bases between them. This CDR3 spans 14 amino acids. Looked up from germline, CDR1 is SGHRS and CDR2 is YFSETQ. The CDR3 region has the DNA TGCGCCAGCAGCTTGGTGACAGGGAACACTGAAGCTTTCTTT. Residues: CASSLVTGNTEAFF.

The J gene is TRBJ1-1, the V gene TRBV2; D gene uncertain. Trimming took 7 bases from V and 0 from J, leaving 12 bases between them. Per the germline V gene, CDR1 is SNHLY and CDR2 is FYNNEI. There are 14 residues in the CDR3. In nucleotides, the CDR3 is TGTGCCAGCACCCTCAGAATTATGAACACTGAAGCTTTCTTT. Its translation is CASTLRIMNTEAFF.

This clone was recorded a few times. At one boundary the junction diverges from the germline segment, which might be a read error. The chain joins TRBV5-4 to TRBJ2-2; 9 bases are shared with TRBD2. Germline CDR1 SGHNT, CDR2 YYREEE (reference sequence). The CDR3 runs to 15 residues. The CDR3: CASSQDSGSTGELFF. The CDR3 nucleotides are TGCGCCAGCAGCCAAGATAGCGGGAGCACCGGGGAGCTGTTTTTT.

The rearrangement joins TRBV28 to TRBJ2-1, with D perhaps matching TRBD1 (6 bases). There are 18 residues in the CDR3. V was cut by 5 bases and J by 6 bases, with 26 bases left in between. Germline V lookup: CDR1 MDHEN, CDR2 SYDVKM. CDR3 DNA sequence: TGTGCCAGCAGTAGTCCCCTTAACTCGGGACAAAAAGGCAATGAGCAGTTCTTC. Its protein product is CASSSPLNSGQKGNEQFF.

This clone was seen a single time. The V gene is TRBV18, the J gene TRBJ2-7; 11 bases are a match to TRBD2. Per germline, CDR1 KGHSH and CDR2 LQKENI. Trimming took 5 bases from V and 2 from J; bases not matched to a gene: 8. The CDR3 is made up of 16 amino acids. CDR3 sequence reads: CASSSYGTSGTYEQYF. In nucleotides, the CDR3 is TGTGCCAGCTCATCATACGGGACTAGCGGTACCTACGAGCAGTACTTC.

This rearrangement joins TRBV7-9 to TRBJ1-1; D gene unclear. V was pared by 2 bases and J by 1 base, with 8 bases between. Per germline, CDR1 SEHNR and CDR2 FQNEAQ (reference sequence). The CDR3 consists of 14 residues. The CDR3, as DNA: TGTGCCAGCAGCTTATTTCCAGGGAACACTGAAGCTTTCTTT. Amino acids: CASSLFPGNTEAFF.

The rearrangement uses TRBV5-6 and TRBJ2-5; 7 bases line up with TRBD2. Per germline, CDR1 SGHDT and CDR2 YYEEEE. V lost 4 bases, J lost 5 bases, and 5 bases stayed unmatched. This CDR3 comprises 13 residues. The CDR3 loop is CASSRTSWETQYF. DNA of the CDR3: TGTGCCAGCAGCAGGACTAGTTGGGAGACCCAGTACTTC.

The chain uses TRBV21-1 and TRBJ2-7; the table calls TRBD1, which could not be checked here. TRBV21-1 is an annotated pseudogene. This CDR3 has 12 residues. The CDR3 here is CASIFSGDEQYF. As DNA, the CDR3 is TGTGCCAGCATATTTTCAGGGGACGAGCAGTACTTC.

V is TRBV5-1 and J is TRBJ1-3, with D possibly matching TRBD1 (6 bases). Trimming stripped 5 bases from V and 2 bases from J, with 11 bases between. Germline V CDR1 and CDR2: SGHRS, YFSETQ. CDR3 size: 14 residues. The CDR3 loop reads CASSLGGPGNTIYF. The CDR3 coding sequence is TGCGCCAGCAGTCTGGGGGGGCCTGGAAACACCATATATTTT.

The gene calls are TRBV11-1 and TRBJ1-1, with unresolved D. Germline V gene sequence: CDR1 SGHAT, CDR2 FQDESV (reference sequence). The CDR3 is 13 amino acids. Trimming stripped 2 bases from V and 1 base from J, with 5 bases between. CDR3 nucleotide sequence: TGTGCCAGCAGCTTAACAGAGAACACTGAAGCTTTCTTT. The encoded protein is CASSLTENTEAFF.

This clone is a singleton in its sample. The CDR3 spells CASSKRDNEQFF. For the CDR3, the DNA is TGTGCCAGTAGTAAGAGAGACAATGAGCAGTTCTTC. This chain links TRBV19 with TRBJ2-1; D gene uncertain. The CDR3 sequence is 12 residues long. Germline CDR1 reads LNHDA; CDR2 reads SQIVND (reference sequence). The germline V and J ends were trimmed by 4 bases and 5 bases, with 6 bases remaining between them.

The CDR3 DNA sequence: TGCAGCGTTGAAGACGGGGGGCGAAATGAGCAGTTCTTC. Amino acids: CSVEDGGRNEQFF. V usage is TRBV29-1 and J usage is TRBJ2-1, with D possibly being TRBD2 (7 bases). CDR1 and CDR2 from the germline V gene are SQVTM and ANQGSEA. This CDR3 spans 13 amino acids. V lost 0 bases to trimming and J lost 7 bases, with 10 bases between them.

The chain is built from TRBV9 and TRBJ1-1; D unresolved. The CDR3 has 14 amino acids. Germline V CDR1 and CDR2: SGDLS, YYNGEE. V lost 0 bases and J lost 6, with 12 bases in between. CDR3 DNA: TGTGCCAGCAGCGTAGCTGAGGGCGCCTCTGAAGCTTTCTTT. It translates to CASSVAEGASEAFF.

The J gene is TRBJ1-5, the V gene TRBV7-2; perhaps TRBD1 as D (5 bases). Germline CDR1 is SGHTA and CDR2 is FQGNSA. With 6 bases removed from V and 7 bases from J, the gap between germline ends came to 16 bases. The CDR3 covers 14 residues. CDR3 in DNA: TGTGCCAGCAGTCCTGCAGGGTTTGACCAGCCCCAGCATTTT. Translating it yields CASSPAGFDQPQHF.

The genes are TRBV18 and TRBJ1-4; weak D call: TRBD1 (5 bases). Germline-derived CDR1 and CDR2 are KGHSH and LQKENI. The V end lost 3 bases, the J end lost 8 bases, and 25 bases lay between the germline ends. The CDR3 runs to 18 residues. The DNA for the CDR3 is TGTGCCAGCTCACCGTGGAGTGTGGAAACAGGCGGAGGGGAAAAACTGTTTTTT. Protein product: CASSPWSVETGGGEKLFF.

The chain employs TRBV27 and TRBJ2-3, with D possibly matching TRBD1 (6 bases). The germline V gene has CDR1 MNHEY and CDR2 SMNVEV (reference sequence). This CDR3 has 12 residues. The V gene lost 8 bases and the J gene lost 10 bases, with 16 bases spanning the gap. CDR3 sequence: CASGYWTEPQYF. In DNA form, the CDR3 reads TGTGCCAGCGGATACTGGACAGAGCCGCAGTATTTT.